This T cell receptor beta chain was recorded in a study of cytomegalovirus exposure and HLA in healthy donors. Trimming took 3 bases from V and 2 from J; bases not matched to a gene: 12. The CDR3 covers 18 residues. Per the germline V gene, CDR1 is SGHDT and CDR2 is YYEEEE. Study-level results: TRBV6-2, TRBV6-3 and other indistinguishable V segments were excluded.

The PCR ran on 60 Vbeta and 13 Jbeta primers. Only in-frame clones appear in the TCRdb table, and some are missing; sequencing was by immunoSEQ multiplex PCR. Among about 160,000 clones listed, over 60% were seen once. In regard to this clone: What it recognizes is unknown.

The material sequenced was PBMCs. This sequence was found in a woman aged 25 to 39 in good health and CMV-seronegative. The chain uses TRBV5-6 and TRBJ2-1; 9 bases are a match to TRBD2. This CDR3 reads CASSSVSGSRGAYNEQFF. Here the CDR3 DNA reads TGTGCCAGCAGCTCGGTTAGCGGGAGTCGGGGCGCCTACAATGAGCAGTTCTTC.